This passage covers 23 T cell receptor beta chains from one sample sequenced in a study of T cells expressing NK-cell markers. TCRdb reprocessed the 5' RACE reads and keeps a single row for each CDR3 protein, giving no DNA. The sample is made up of 140,000 to 150,000 distinct CDR3 sequences, and the top ten hold around 10% of it. The sample was blood T cells: a sorted CD56 or NKG2C T cell subset, CD4+ or CD8+ T cells, or bulk PBMC T cells (not recorded which). All receptors come from a man in his late teens or twenties in good health.

V and J are TRBV7-9 and TRBJ2-3; there is no DNA to check the TCRdb D call of TRBD2. The CDR3 spans 15 residues. Looked up from germline, CDR1 is SEHNR and CDR2 is FQNEAQ (reference sequence). The CDR3 here is CASSLVVAGADTQYF. The variable domain in full, completed from reference TRBV7-9 and TRBJ2-3, reads DTGVSQNPRHKITKRGQNVTFRCDPISEHNRLYWYRQTLGQGPEFLTYFQNEAQLEKSRLLSDRFSAERPKGSFSTLEIQRTEQGDSAMYLCASSLVVAGADTQYFGPGTRLTVL.

This chain links TRBV28 with TRBJ2-1; TCRdb reports TRBD2, a call that lacks DNA to check it against. Germline V gene lookup returns CDR1 MDHEN and CDR2 SYDVKM. The CDR3 is 17 amino acids. CDR3 sequence reads: CASSLIAGGLASNEQFF.

The rearrangement uses TRBV10-2 and TRBJ2-1; TCRdb reports TRBD2, a call that lacks DNA to check it against. Germline V gene sequence: CDR1 WSHSY, CDR2 SAAADI. The length of the CDR3 is 15 residues. The CDR3 reads CASSSGLADNNEQFF.

CDR3 loop: CASSAEAGGPEEQYF. V usage is TRBV9 and J usage is TRBJ2-7; TCRdb reports TRBD2, a call that lacks DNA to check it against. Germline V lookup: CDR1 SGDLS, CDR2 YYNGEE. This CDR3 has 15 residues.

The chain couples TRBV7-8 to TRBJ2-1; without DNA, the TCRdb call of TRBD2 cannot be checked. This CDR3 has 14 amino acids. Per the germline V gene, CDR1 is SGHVS and CDR2 is FQNEAQ. CDR3: CASSYQGGYNEQFF.

The chain employs TRBV14 and TRBJ1-1. There are 13 residues in the CDR3. Germline V gives CDR1 SGHDN, CDR2 FVKESK. The chain's CDR3 is CASSPTPNGEAFF.

The chain joins TRBV19 to TRBJ1-1; TCRdb's D call, TRBD1, is unchecked because there is no DNA. CDR1 is LNHDA and CDR2 is SQIVND in the germline V gene (reference sequence). The CDR3 runs 15 residues. The chain's CDR3 is CASSIFFQGDTEAFF.

The chain links TRBV4-3 to TRBJ2-1; the D call of TRBD2 rests on TCRdb alone, since no DNA is present to check it. Germline V gene sequence: CDR1 LGHNA, CDR2 YSLEER. CDR3 length: 18 amino acids. The CDR3 protein is CASSQDPYEREGRGEQFF.

The CDR3 sequence is CASSYPGPEEQYF. V gene TRBV6-2 or TRBV6-3 combines with J gene TRBJ2-7; absent DNA, TCRdb's TRBD1 call cannot be checked. The CDR3 has 13 amino acids. In germline, CDR1 is MNHEY, CDR2 SVGEGT.

This chain connects TRBV25-1 to TRBJ2-1; the D gene TCRdb calls, TRBD2, cannot be checked with no DNA. Germline assignment: CDR1 MGHDK and CDR2 SYGVNS. The CDR3 is made up of 17 amino acids. The CDR3 loop is CASSDRVGLAAYNEQFF.

CDR3 region: CASSHTASGNLDQETQYF. This sequence joins TRBV2 and TRBJ2-5; the D call of TRBD2 rests on TCRdb alone, since no DNA is present to check it. CDR1 and CDR2 (germline): SNHLY, FYNNEI. This CDR3 contains 18 residues.

V and J are TRBV3-1 and TRBJ1-1; TCRdb proposes TRBD1, but this gene call is untestable without DNA. The length of the CDR3 is 16 residues. CDR1 LGHDT and CDR2 YNNKEL come from the germline V gene (reference sequence). The CDR3 spells CASSPSLGQLGAEAFF.

V usage is TRBV7-2 and J usage is TRBJ2-1; with no DNA, the TCRdb D assignment of TRBD1 cannot be verified. The V gene's germline CDR1 is SGHTA and CDR2 FQGNSA. The CDR3 contains 14 residues. The CDR3 here is CASSAGTGYNEQFF.

The CDR3 is CASSVSPEVPSYEQYF. V and J are TRBV25-1 and TRBJ2-7; lacking DNA, the TRBD1 call made by TCRdb goes unchecked. The CDR3 totals 16 residues. Germline CDR1 and CDR2: MGHDK and SYGVNS.

The gene calls are TRBV7-9 and TRBJ2-5; TCRdb's D call, TRBD1, is unchecked because there is no DNA. CDR1 and CDR2 (germline): SEHNR, FQNEAQ (reference sequence). The CDR3 runs to 15 residues. CDR3 loop: CASSLVAGGEETQYF.

This chain connects TRBV2 to TRBJ2-1; TCRdb returns TRBD2, unconfirmable since there is no DNA. Germline CDR1 is SNHLY and CDR2 is FYNNEI. The CDR3 loop spans 13 amino acids. The CDR3 spells CASGSGLTNEQFF.

The chain combines TRBV11-2 with TRBJ2-3. CDR1 SGHAT and CDR2 FQNNGV come from the germline V gene. The CDR3 is made up of 15 amino acids. The CDR3 spells CASSFEDNPTDTQYF.

The genes are TRBV6-1 and TRBJ1-1; lacking DNA, the TRBD1 call made by TCRdb goes unchecked. This CDR3 has 14 amino acids. In germline, CDR1 is MNHNS, CDR2 SASEGT. The CDR3 reads CASSLSKGWTEAFF.

V and J are TRBV7-2 and TRBJ1-5; TCRdb returns TRBD1, unconfirmable since there is no DNA. Germline CDR1 and CDR2: SGHTA and FQGNSA. This CDR3 has 14 amino acids. CDR3 in amino acids: CASSPGTGGQPQHF.

This chain links TRBV6-2 or TRBV6-3 with TRBJ2-1; TCRdb's assignment of TRBD1 cannot be checked, as there is no DNA. The germline gives CDR1 MNHEY, CDR2 SVGEGT. The CDR3 covers 15 residues. The CDR3 here is CASSYPAEGGDEQFF.

This chain links TRBV11-2 with TRBJ2-1; no DNA is available, so the TRBD2 call from TCRdb remains unchecked. The CDR3 is made up of 13 amino acids. Germline V lookup: CDR1 SGHAT, CDR2 FQNNGV. The CDR3 here is CASRPPADNEQFF.

This chain uses TRBV5-6 with TRBJ2-3; the D call of TRBD2 rests on TCRdb alone, since no DNA is present to check it. This CDR3 region has 17 residues. CDR1 and CDR2 (germline): SGHDT, YYEEEE. The CDR3 is CASSKLGASGYTDTQYF.

The V call is TRBV7-8, the J call TRBJ2-7. Germline V lookup: CDR1 SGHVS, CDR2 FQNEAQ. The CDR3 loop spans 13 amino acids. The CDR3 sequence is CASSVGTLYEQYF.